A single sample gave rise to the 32 T cell receptor beta chains below, sequenced in a study of T cells in Graves' hyperthyroidism and ophthalmopathy. What was amplified from RNA transcripts were TCR beta CDR3 regions. In the first-round RT-PCR of the TCR CDR3, the HTBI primer set was used. TCRdb passed the multiplex PCR reads through MiXCR, listing each CDR3 protein once. This sample has just over 550,000 distinct CDR3 sequences, with around 46% found just once. Sequencing used peripheral blood or thyroid tissue (not recorded which). These receptors all stem from a woman aged 18-30 years with Graves' hyperthyroidism.

The V gene is TRBV6-6, the J gene TRBJ1-5; 8 bases are shared with TRBD1. There are 14 residues in the CDR3. Looked up from germline, CDR1 is MNHNY and CDR2 is SVGAGI (reference sequence). The trim removed 3 bases at V and 6 bases at J, leaving 4 bases unmatched. CDR3 sequence reads: CASSYQQGVQPQHF. CDR3 coding DNA: TGTGCCAGCAGTTATCAACAGGGGGTTCAGCCCCAGCATTTT.

This clonotype was seen ten or more times. V gene TRBV6-5 combines with J gene TRBJ1-5, with D unresolved. Deletions cut 6 bases from V and 5 bases from J, with 8 bases between. The CDR3 loop spans 12 amino acids. CDR1 MNHEY and CDR2 SVGAGI come from the germline V gene. CDR3 sequence: CASSPLDQPQHF. Here the CDR3 DNA reads TGTGCCAGCAGCCCATTGGATCAGCCCCAGCATTTT.

The chain links TRBV29-1 to TRBJ2-5, with D possibly being TRBD2 (6 bases). Germline assignment: CDR1 SQVTM and CDR2 ANQGSEA. The CDR3 covers 12 residues. The CDR3 DNA sequence: TGCAGGCCTACCCGGGGAGGAGAGACCCAGTACTTC. As protein: CRPTRGGETQYF.

The sample holds many counts of this clonotype. Here the CDR3 reads CASSTPGQETNYGYTF. The DNA of the CDR3 is TGTGCCAGCAGCACACCGGGACAGGAGACTAACTATGGCTACACCTTC. V usage is TRBV9 and J usage is TRBJ1-2; 8 bases align to TRBD1. The CDR3 contains 16 residues. J gave up 0 bases and V 4 bases, and 8 bases lay outside the gene matches. Per germline, CDR1 SGDLS and CDR2 YYNGEE.

This clonotype was seen repeatedly, ten times or more. The J gene is TRBJ2-6, the V gene TRBV19, with D perhaps matching TRBD1 (6 bases). Germline V gene sequence: CDR1 LNHDA, CDR2 SQIVND (reference sequence). Trimming pared 5 bases from V and 0 bases from J, leaving 11 bases between. The CDR3 is 16 amino acids. DNA of the CDR3: TGTGCCAGTAGTGGGGGACAACCCTCTGGGGCCAACGTCCTGACTTTC. Its protein is CASSGGQPSGANVLTF.

The chain carries TRBV10-3 and TRBJ1-1; D is unresolved. Germline loops: CDR1 ENHRY, CDR2 SYGVKD. The CDR3 runs to 13 residues. V shed 4 bases and J shed 1 base, with 7 bases lying between them. The CDR3 spells CAISGTTNTEAFF. Here the CDR3 DNA reads TGTGCCATCAGTGGGACGACGAACACTGAAGCTTTCTTT.

This rearrangement joins TRBV7-2 to TRBJ2-2; D gene ambiguous. The V end was cut by 1 base, the J end by 7 bases, with 7 bases between. In germline, CDR1 is SGHTA, CDR2 FQGNSA. The CDR3 covers 13 residues. The DNA for the CDR3 is TGTGCCAGCAGCTTAGTTACGATCGGGGAGCTGTTTTTT. Protein sequence: CASSLVTIGELFF. The full variable domain, its missing parts supplied by reference TRBV7-2 and TRBJ2-2, is GAGVSQSPSNKVTEKGKDVELRCDPISGHTALYWYRQSLGQGLEFLIYFQGNSAPDKSGLPSDRFSAERTGGSVSTLTIQRTQQEDSAVYLCASSLVTIGELFFGEGSRLTVL.

This chain connects TRBV7-2 to TRBJ1-2; TRBD1 matches at 7 bases. With 4 bases clipped from V and 0 bases from J, the junction kept 5 bases outside the gene matches. The CDR3 has 15 amino acids. The germline gives CDR1 SGHTA, CDR2 FQGNSA. The CDR3 DNA is TGTGCCAGCAGCTGGGGACAGCTAGCTAACTATGGCTACACCTTC. Its translation is CASSWGQLANYGYTF. Complete variable domain (other parts from reference TRBV7-2 and TRBJ1-2): GAGVSQSPSNKVTEKGKDVELRCDPISGHTALYWYRQSLGQGLEFLIYFQGNSAPDKSGLPSDRFSAERTGGSVSTLTIQRTQQEDSAVYLCASSWGQLANYGYTFGSGTRLTVV.

The chain has TRBV20-1 and TRBJ1-5; TRBD1 agrees at 8 bases. Germline assignment: CDR1 DFQATT and CDR2 SNEGSKA (reference sequence). The CDR3 consists of 15 residues. V shed 3 bases and J 7 bases; nucleotides not matched to a gene: 11. For the CDR3, the DNA is TGCAGTGCTAGCCTGAACGGACAGGGAAGACAGCCCCAGCATTTT. Translating it yields CSASLNGQGRQPQHF.

V usage is TRBV29-1 and J usage is TRBJ2-3, with a tentative D call TRBD2 (5 bases). Germline assignment: CDR1 SQVTM and CDR2 ANQGSEA. V dropped 6 bases and J dropped 2 bases, with 9 bases sitting between them. This CDR3 is 12 amino acids long. The CDR3 loop is CSVERITDTQYF. In DNA, the CDR3 is TGCAGCGTCGAGCGGATCACAGATACGCAGTATTTT.

This clonotype appeared a single time. J is TRBJ1-6 and V is TRBV15, with D perhaps TRBD1 (5 bases). Germline lookup yields CDR1 LNHNV and CDR2 YYDKDF (reference sequence). V shed 0 bases and J shed 9 bases, with 12 bases lying between them. The CDR3 length is 15 residues. The CDR3 reads CATSRDFRDSSPLHF. The CDR3 DNA is TGTGCCACCAGCAGAGATTTCAGGGATTCTTCACCCCTCCACTTT.

This sequence joins TRBV15 and TRBJ1-5; D gene uncertain. Looked up from germline, CDR1 is LNHNV and CDR2 is YYDKDF (reference sequence). This CDR3 spans 16 amino acids. V was shortened by 3 bases and J by 4 bases, with 16 bases between the two germline ends. The CDR3 reads CATSSLGTGWNQPQHF. The CDR3 bases are TGTGCCACCAGCAGTTTAGGCACGGGGTGGAATCAGCCCCAGCATTTT.

A note on this clonotype: Sequence at one end of the junction differs from germline and may be a read error. The genes are TRBV10-3 and TRBJ1-4, with D tentatively TRBD1 (5 bases). CDR3 length: 16 amino acids. In germline, CDR1 is ENHRY, CDR2 SYGVKD. The CDR3 region is CASSANPGTDNEKLFF. CDR3 nucleotide sequence: TGTGCCAGCAGTGCCAACCCCGGGACGGATAATGAAAAACTGTTTTTT.

This clonotype was recorded a few times. One junction end does not reproduce the germline sequence, and a read error may be involved. The rearrangement joins TRBV10-3 to TRBJ2-5; tentative D call: TRBD1 (6 bases). CDR3 length: 13 residues. CDR1 is ENHRY and CDR2 is SYGVKD in the germline V gene. CDR3 nucleotide sequence: TGTGCCAGCAGTTACCTCCAGGGGAAGACCCAGTACTTC. This translates into CASSYLQGKTQYF.

This clonotype was detected a few times. V usage is TRBV2 and J usage is TRBJ2-7, with D perhaps assigned TRBD1 or TRBD2 (6 bases each). The CDR3 is 14 amino acids. CDR1 is SNHLY and CDR2 is FYNNEI in the germline V gene. V gave up 6 bases and J gave up 1 base, with 13 bases separating them. The CDR3: CASRLQGGSYEQYF. The CDR3 DNA reads TGTGCCAGCAGATTACAGGGAGGATCCTACGAGCAGTACTTC.

The chain's CDR3 is CAISQRDSNQPQHF. CDR3 DNA: TGTGCCATCAGTCAGAGGGATAGCAATCAGCCCCAGCATTTT. The rearrangement links TRBV10-3 to TRBJ1-5; no clear D gene. V gave up 5 bases and J gave up 0 bases, with 8 bases separating them. Germline CDR1 reads ENHRY; CDR2 reads SYGVKD. The CDR3 spans 14 residues.

Regarding this clonotype: A clone one base away is much larger, so this may be a read error. The chain couples TRBV7-3 to TRBJ1-1, with a weak D call TRBD1 (5 bases). CDR1 is SGHTA, CDR2 FQGTGA, per germline. V gave up 5 bases and J gave up 4 bases, with 14 bases separating them. This CDR3 comprises 14 residues. The CDR3: CASSAVQGPTEAFF. DNA of the CDR3: TGTGCCAGCAGCGCAGTGCAGGGTCCCACTGAAGCTTTCTTT.

The chain carries TRBV7-9 and TRBJ1-1; D uncertain. This CDR3 has 15 amino acids. Germline assignment: CDR1 SEHNR and CDR2 FQNEAQ (reference sequence). Trimming removed 4 bases from V and 1 base from J, with 13 bases in between. Here the CDR3 reads CASSSGRSGNTEAFF. The CDR3 coding sequence is TGTGCCAGCAGCTCCGGAAGATCAGGGAACACTGAAGCTTTCTTT.

In the case of this clonotype: The CDR3 ends on some other residue instead of the conserved phenylalanine or tryptophan, so this is likely a read error. V usage is TRBV2 and J usage is TRBJ1-2; no clear D. Trimming shortened V by 8 bases and J by 3 bases, and 10 bases separated the two germline ends. There are 12 residues in the CDR3. Germline V gene lookup returns CDR1 SNHLY and CDR2 FYNNEI. Here the CDR3 DNA reads TGTGCCAGCCGGGGATTTTACTATGGCTACACCCTC. It codes for CASRGFYYGYTL.

The rearrangement joins TRBV12-3 or TRBV12-4 to TRBJ1-2, with D tentatively TRBD1 (5 bases). The CDR3 loop spans 13 amino acids. V shed 5 bases and J shed 4 bases, with 11 bases lying between them. In DNA form, the CDR3 reads TGTGCCAGCAGTGAGGGGACTACCTATGGCTACACCTTC. Translated, it gives CASSEGTTYGYTF.

V is TRBV7-9 and J is TRBJ1-1; tentative D call: TRBD1 (6 bases). The CDR3 length is 14 residues. The germline CDR1 and CDR2 sequences are SEHNR and FQNEAQ (reference sequence). Deletions cut 4 bases from V and 6 bases from J, with 15 bases between. CDR3 nucleotide sequence: TGTGCCAGCAGCTGGGCGGACAGTATGTCTGAAGCTTTCTTT. Protein sequence: CASSWADSMSEAFF.

Of note for this clonotype: A read error may be the cause here, since a much bigger clone is one base away. J is TRBJ1-5 and V is TRBV7-9; D is ambiguous. V was clipped by 4 bases and J by 4 bases, with 17 bases between them. This CDR3 is 16 amino acids long. The germline gives CDR1 SEHNR, CDR2 FQNEAQ (reference sequence). The CDR3 sequence: CASSSSTRIANQPQHF. DNA of the CDR3: TGTGCCAGCAGCTCCTCGACGAGGATAGCAAATCAGCCCCAGCATTTT.

The J gene is TRBJ2-7, the V gene TRBV11-1; perhaps D is TRBD1 or TRBD2 (5 bases each). Trimming stripped 5 bases from V and 2 bases from J, with 22 bases between. There are 17 residues in the CDR3. Germline CDR1 is SGHAT and CDR2 is FQDESV (reference sequence). The DNA for the CDR3 is TGTGCCAGCAGCGCGCCCACCGGGACCACATGGACCTACGAGCAGTACTTC. This sequence encodes CASSAPTGTTWTYEQYF. The variable domain in full, with the rest retrieved from reference TRBV11-1 and TRBJ2-7, is EAEVAQSPRYKITEKSQAVAFWCDPISGHATLYWYRQILGQGPELLVQFQDESVVDDSQLPKDRFSAERLKGVDSTLKIQPAELGDSAMYLCASSAPTGTTWTYEQYFGPGTRLTVT.

The DNA of the CDR3 is TGTGCCAGCAATCTAGGACAGGGAGGAGGAAACACCATATATTTT. This gives the protein CASNLGQGGGNTIYF. V gene TRBV2 combines with J gene TRBJ1-3; 8 positions match TRBD1. Trimming took 7 bases from V and 4 from J; bases not matched to a gene: 9. This CDR3 comprises 15 residues. Germline CDR1 SNHLY, CDR2 FYNNEI.

This clonotype appeared many times. The V call is TRBV6-5, the J call TRBJ1-6; D remains unclear. V lost 4 bases to trimming and J lost 7 bases, with 8 bases between them. Germline V gene sequence: CDR1 MNHEY, CDR2 SVGAGI. This CDR3 is built from 13 residues. The CDR3, as DNA: TGTGCCAGCAGTTCCCAACAGAATTCACCCCTCCACTTT. Its translation is CASSSQQNSPLHF.

This clonotype was detected only a few times. This chain links TRBV7-3 with TRBJ2-5; 12 nucleotides match TRBD1. V was pared by 5 bases and J by 4 bases, with 8 bases of the junction left unmatched. From germline, CDR1 is SGHTA and CDR2 FQGTGA. CDR3 length equals 16 residues. CDR3 amino acids: CASSVKGTGGGETQYF. For the CDR3, the DNA is TGTGCCAGCAGCGTTAAGGGGACAGGGGGCGGAGAGACCCAGTACTTC.

This clonotype was seen ten or more times. CDR3 region: CSASGRGTEAFF. The CDR3 nucleotides read TGCAGCGCCTCAGGGCGCGGCACTGAAGCTTTCTTT. The chain uses TRBV29-1 and TRBJ1-1; a weak D match, TRBD1 (5 bases). The CDR3 has 12 residues. The germline CDR1 and CDR2 sequences are SQVTM and ANQGSEA. Trimming took off 7 bases at V and 4 bases at J, with 13 bases between the two ends.

This clonotype was seen once. This sequence may be a read error, since a much larger clone differs from it by one base. The conserved closing phenylalanine or tryptophan is absent in this CDR3, likely reflecting a read error. Written as DNA, the CDR3 is TGTGCCACCAGCAGAGATCAGGGACCCGGGGAGACCCAGTACCTC. Residues: CATSRDQGPGETQYL. The rearrangement joins TRBV15 to TRBJ2-5, with D perhaps assigned TRBD1 or TRBD2 (5 bases each). V lost 0 bases and J lost 5, with 13 bases in between. The germline CDR1 and CDR2 sequences are LNHNV and YYDKDF (reference sequence). The CDR3 length is 15 residues.

The chain is built from TRBV29-1 and TRBJ2-7; perhaps D is TRBD1 or TRBD2 (5 bases each). The CDR3 contains 13 residues. Deletions cut 2 bases from V and 10 bases from J, with 18 bases between. Germline-derived CDR1 and CDR2 are SQVTM and ANQGSEA. The CDR3 reads CSVERGVRDGQYF. CDR3 nucleotide sequence: TGCAGCGTTGAACGAGGGGTAAGGGACGGACAGTACTTC.

A note on this clonotype: A read error is possible here, since a much larger clone lies one base away. CDR3 protein: CSVAGETGKLFF. CDR3 nucleotide sequence: TGCAGCGTAGCAGGGGAGACCGGGAAGCTGTTTTTT. This chain joins TRBV29-1 and TRBJ2-2; D possibly corresponds to TRBD1 (6 bases). The CDR3 contains 12 residues. Germline-derived CDR1 and CDR2 are SQVTM and ANQGSEA.

V gene TRBV29-1 combines with J gene TRBJ1-2, with unresolved D. Looked up from germline, CDR1 is SQVTM and CDR2 is ANQGSEA. This CDR3 has 9 residues. V lost 7 bases and J lost 5, with 5 bases in between. The CDR3 spells CSGTYGYTF. The DNA for the CDR3 is TGCAGCGGGACGTATGGCTACACCTTC.

Of note for this clonotype: Because it lacks the conserved phenylalanine or tryptophan at the end, this CDR3 is likely a read error. No DNA is shown, since the ends of the CDR3 on it are uncertain; the CDR3 is the one TCRdb lists. The J gene is TRBJ2-7, the V gene TRBV5-1; the DNA was not used to check the table's D call, TRBD2. The length of the CDR3 is 8 amino acids, counting both ends. The germline gives CDR1 SGHRS, CDR2 YFSETQ. The CDR3 protein is CASSSATS.